A single sample gave rise to the 7 T cell receptor beta chains below, sequenced in a study of stem cell transplantation in POMP-related autoinflammatory disease. Libraries were prepared by immunoSEQ multiplex PCR; TCRdb keeps only in-frame clonotypes and omits some of them. The sample has some 29,000 clones, 88% seen once; the top ten hold 0.55% to 0.9%. This specimen was CD4+ T cells from PBMCs, taken before stem cell transplantation. Receptor source: a human donor with POMP-related autoinflammation and immune dysregulation (PRAID).

This clone appeared a single time. V is TRBV28 and J is TRBJ2-6; unclear D gene. The CDR3 consists of 17 residues. V lost 6 bases to trimming and J lost 0 bases, with 15 bases between them. Per germline, CDR1 MDHEN and CDR2 SYDVKM. CDR3 sequence reads: CASSRTFRISGANVLTF. CDR3 nucleotide sequence: TGTGCCAGCAGCCGCACCTTCAGGATCTCTGGGGCCAACGTCCTGACTTTC.

This rearrangement joins TRBV2 to TRBJ2-3; D is perhaps TRBD2 (5 bases). Germline CDR1 is SNHLY and CDR2 is FYNNEI. This CDR3 is 14 amino acids long. Trimming shortened V by 5 bases and J by 4 bases, and 13 bases separated the two germline ends. As DNA, the CDR3 is TGTGCCAGCAGTATAGGACTTTCGCCAGATACGCAGTATTTT. Amino acids: CASSIGLSPDTQYF.

The chain combines TRBV5-1 with TRBJ2-1; D unresolved. Between the trimmed V and J ends, which lost 0 bases and 2 bases, there was a span of 9 bases. Germline-derived CDR1 and CDR2 are SGHRS and YFSETQ. The CDR3 totals 15 residues. CDR3 in amino acids: CASSLGLEPYNEQFF. The CDR3 DNA reads TGCGCCAGCAGCTTGGGGCTAGAACCCTACAATGAGCAGTTCTTC.

The chain links TRBV7-9 to TRBJ1-2; D is undetermined. Germline V CDR1 and CDR2: SEHNR, FQNEAQ (reference sequence). Deletions cut 5 bases from V and 8 bases from J, with 21 bases between. There are 15 residues in the CDR3. The CDR3 nucleotides read TGTGCCAGCAGCCGAGACAACACTGCCCATGGGGGCTACACCTTC. It translates to CASSRDNTAHGGYTF.

The chain employs TRBV19 and TRBJ1-1, with a tentative D call TRBD1 (5 bases). The CDR3 runs to 13 residues. The V gene lost 4 bases and the J gene lost 0 bases, with 6 bases spanning the gap. Germline CDR1 is LNHDA and CDR2 is SQIVND (reference sequence). The CDR3: CASSTGVNTEAFF. The CDR3, as DNA: TGTGCCAGTAGTACGGGGGTGAACACTGAAGCTTTCTTT.

This clone has only one observation. This chain links TRBV30 with TRBJ1-4, with D hard to call. The CDR3 extends over 13 amino acids. Deletions cut 1 base from V and 5 bases from J, with 8 bases between. The germline CDR1 and CDR2 sequences are GTSNPN and SVGIG (reference sequence). The CDR3 is CAWSGRENEKLFF. CDR3 coding DNA: TGTGCCTGGAGTGGACGGGAGAATGAAAAACTGTTTTTT.

This clone showed up just a few times. The chain combines TRBV15 with TRBJ1-6; the D gene is possibly TRBD1 (6 bases). Germline values: CDR1 LNHNV, CDR2 YYDKDF (reference sequence). The CDR3 runs to 16 residues. Trimming pared 0 bases from V and 6 bases from J, leaving 12 bases between. In DNA, the CDR3 is TGTGCCACCAGCAGAGATCGCGGAGGGGGTAATTCACCCCTCCACTTT. Translation: CATSRDRGGGNSPLHF.